A single sample gave rise to the 15 T cell receptor beta chains below, sequenced in a study of T-cell memory formation after mild COVID-19. TCRdb re-analysed the 5' RACE reads in MiXCR, keeping a single row per CDR3 protein. Counted here are 350,000 to 500,000 distinct CDR3 sequences, 20% to 25% occurring once; the ten biggest clones make up around 13%. Sequencing was done on a sample of PBMCs or a T cell subset sorted from them (not recorded which). These receptors were taken from an adult woman who had mild COVID-19 (a few samples of this study predate the infection). Cell type and time point are not known.

In nucleotides, the CDR3 is TGTGCCAGCACCGCGTCGGGCGACGAGCAGTTCTTC. It is translated as CASTASGDEQFF. The chain employs TRBV6-1 and TRBJ2-1; the D is unclear. Between the trimmed V and J ends, which lost 7 bases and 10 bases, there was a span of 14 bases. Germline CDR1 MNHNS, CDR2 SASEGT. This CDR3 region has 12 residues.

This chain links TRBV7-9 with TRBJ1-3, with 7 positions matching TRBD1. The CDR3 sequence is 14 residues long. V lost 3 bases and J lost 4; bases outside the gene matches: 3. The germline CDR1 and CDR2 sequences are SEHNR and FQNEAQ (reference sequence). As DNA, the CDR3 is TGTGCCAGCAGCTTCCCGGGACAGGGAAACACCATATATTTT. It encodes CASSFPGQGNTIYF.

This clonotype has a count of ten or more. The chain uses TRBV5-5 and TRBJ1-5; maybe TRBD1 (5 bases). CDR1 and CDR2 from the germline V gene are SGHKS and YYEKEE (reference sequence). The V gene lost 2 bases and the J gene lost 2 bases, with 11 bases spanning the gap. This CDR3 is 15 amino acids long. This chain's CDR3 is CASSLLWGGNQPQHF. As DNA, the CDR3 is TGTGCCAGCAGCTTATTATGGGGGGGCAATCAGCCCCAGCATTTT.

The J gene is TRBJ2-1, the V gene TRBV6-5; D not certain. Trimming removed 0 bases from V and 9 bases from J, with 15 bases in between. Looked up from germline, CDR1 is MNHEY and CDR2 is SVGAGI. CDR3 length equals 15 residues. The CDR3 sequence: CASSYSIGSRSEQFF. DNA of the CDR3: TGTGCCAGCAGTTACTCGATAGGCAGTCGGAGTGAGCAGTTCTTC.

The chain employs TRBV9 and TRBJ2-5; D unclear. CDR3 length equals 14 residues. CDR1 is SGDLS, CDR2 YYNGEE, per germline. The germline V and J ends were trimmed by 0 bases and 2 bases, with 8 bases remaining between them. The CDR3 nucleotides are TGTGCCAGCAGCGTAGGGGCAGCACAAGAGACCCAGTACTTC. Residues: CASSVGAAQETQYF. Full variable domain (remainder filled in from reference TRBV9 and TRBJ2-5): DSGVTQTPKHLITATGQRVTLRCSPRSGDLSVYWYQQSLDQGLQFLIQYYNGEERAKGNILERFSAQQFPDLHSELNLSSLELGDSALYFCASSVGAAQETQYFGPGTRLLVL.

V is TRBV6-5 and J is TRBJ2-1; TRBD2 agrees at 9 bases. The V segment lost 6 bases and the J segment 4 bases; nucleotides outside the gene matches: 7. Looked up from germline, CDR1 is MNHEY and CDR2 is SVGAGI. CDR3 size: 15 residues. CDR3 sequence (DNA): TGTGCCAGCAGCCAACCGGGACTAGCTTACAATGAGCAGTTCTTC. It codes for CASSQPGLAYNEQFF.

This clonotype has a handful of counts. The chain joins TRBV6-6 to TRBJ2-3; tentatively, D is TRBD1 or TRBD2 (5 bases each). V was cut by 0 bases and J by 5 bases, with 9 bases left in between. The CDR3 contains 14 residues. CDR1 is MNHNY, CDR2 SVGAGI, per germline (reference sequence). DNA for the CDR3: TGTGCCAGCAGTTACTCAGGGGCGGGAGATACGCAGTATTTT. Translation gives CASSYSGAGDTQYF.

The V and J genes are TRBV6-1 and TRBJ2-3; no clear D. V gave up 4 bases and J gave up 5 bases, with 10 bases separating them. Per germline, CDR1 MNHNS and CDR2 SASEGT. This CDR3 comprises 13 residues. In nucleotides, the CDR3 is TGTGCCAGCAGTGTAAACCAGGTAGATACGCAGTATTTT. It yields the protein CASSVNQVDTQYF.

The V call is TRBV30, the J call TRBJ1-2, with TRBD1 as a possible D gene (5 bases). V lost 2 bases to trimming and J lost 5 bases, with 12 bases between them. The CDR3 spans 13 residues. Germline loops: CDR1 GTSNPN, CDR2 SVGIG (reference sequence). Here the CDR3 reads CAWSLGRSYGYTF. CDR3 nucleotide sequence: TGTGCCTGGAGTCTGGGACGTTCATATGGCTACACCTTC. Variable domain in full (rest from reference TRBV30 and TRBJ1-2): SQTIHQWPATLVQPVGSPLSLECTVEGTSNPNLYWYRQAAGRGLQLLFYSVGIGQISSEVPQNLSASRPQDRQFILSSKKLLLSDSGFYLCAWSLGRSYGYTFGSGTRLTVV.

The chain links TRBV2 to TRBJ2-7; D is possibly TRBD1 or TRBD2 (6 bases each). Between the trimmed V and J ends, which lost 3 bases and 5 bases, there was a span of 14 bases. Germline lookup yields CDR1 SNHLY and CDR2 FYNNEI. This CDR3 is 14 amino acids long. This CDR3 reads CASSEIPGAHEQYF. As DNA, the CDR3 is TGTGCCAGCAGTGAGATCCCGGGGGCCCACGAGCAGTACTTC.

The gene calls are TRBV7-9 and TRBJ2-5, with a possible D match to TRBD2 (6 bases). The CDR3 sequence is 18 residues long. Trimming pared 1 base from V and 5 bases from J, leaving 23 bases between. Germline CDR1 is SEHNR and CDR2 is FQNEAQ (reference sequence). The CDR3 is CASSLGKAAGLDWETQYF. The CDR3 coding sequence is TGTGCCAGCAGCTTAGGGAAGGCGGCGGGACTCGATTGGGAGACCCAGTACTTC.

V gene TRBV6-2 or TRBV6-3 combines with J gene TRBJ2-2, with a weak D call TRBD2 (5 bases). V dropped 6 bases and J dropped 6 bases, with 20 bases sitting between them. Germline V gives CDR1 MNHEY, CDR2 SVGEGT. The CDR3 has 16 residues. For the CDR3, the DNA is TGTGCCAGCAGCTCCGGACTTTCTTTAGTTGCCGGGGAGCTGTTTTTT. Encoded protein: CASSSGLSLVAGELFF.

This clonotype has a handful of counts. The J gene is TRBJ2-7, the V gene TRBV5-5, with D tentatively TRBD1 (6 bases). CDR3 length equals 17 residues. The germline V gene encodes CDR1 SGHKS and CDR2 YYEKEE (reference sequence). V was shortened by 0 bases and J by 0 bases, with 16 bases between the two germline ends. The CDR3 spells CASSLALTGAPSYEQYF. CDR3 bases: TGTGCCAGCAGCTTGGCCTTGACAGGTGCACCCTCCTACGAGCAGTACTTC.

V gene TRBV7-3 combines with J gene TRBJ2-2; no firm D call. The CDR3 is made up of 15 amino acids. Germline lookup yields CDR1 SGHTA and CDR2 FQGTGA. Trimming cost V 3 bases and J 6 bases, with 14 bases left between them. The CDR3 DNA follows: TGTGCCAGCAGCTTTTCGGCAGGCATCGCCGGGGAGCTGTTTTTT. Amino acids: CASSFSAGIAGELFF.

This clonotype was picked up a small number of times. The V and J genes are TRBV30 and TRBJ2-1; 9 bases are shared with TRBD2. The CDR3 consists of 17 residues. V was clipped by 1 base and J by 8 bases; unmatched bases: 15. The germline gives CDR1 GTSNPN, CDR2 SVGIG (reference sequence). CDR3 DNA: TGTGCCTGGAGTGATTCCCTTACGGCGGGAGGGATGGATGAGCAGTTCTTC. As protein: CAWSDSLTAGGMDEQFF.